This T cell receptor beta chain was sequenced during a study of regulatory T cells in long-lasting Graves disease. Study-level results: When disease was persistent, TRBV28, TRBJ1-2 and TRBJ2-5 were the favored segments. Persistent Graves' patients showed less TCR diversity than newly diagnosed patients showed.

Worth noting for this clonotype: Its antigen remains unknown.

Sequencing libraries for TCR beta were prepared with iRepertoire HTBI primers and Arm-PCR of CDR3 regions. TCRdb reprocessed the multiplex PCR reads with MiXCR, giving one entry per CDR3 protein. The table has over 650,000 distinct CDR3 sequences, around 32% seen once. This CDR3 has 17 amino acids. Germline CDR1 and CDR2: DFQATT and SNEGSKA (reference sequence). Germline trimming cut 5 bases from V and 7 bases from J; bases unmatched to any gene: 17. Regarding time point: persistent/refractory GD, antithyroid drugs over 5 years with positive TRAb. With RNA extracted from PBMCs as input, the TCR library was made.

This rearrangement joins TRBV20-1 to TRBJ2-2; 9 nucleotides line up with TRBD1. The material sequenced was peripheral blood mononuclear cells (PBMCs), taken when the disease was refractory, from a patient treated with antithyroid drugs. The TCR originated in a female donor with Graves disease. DNA for the CDR3: TGCAGTGCTTCCGCAAGCAGACCGGGACAGGGAAACGGGGAGCTGTTTTTT. Residues: CSASASRPGQGNGELFF.